This T cell receptor beta chain emerged from a study of T cell repertoires in cytomegalovirus infection. Across the whole study: Evidence of both CMV infection and a matching HLA type came from public TCR beta signatures.

TCRdb processed the reads anew with MiXCR; each CDR3 protein has one entry. The sample has approximately 140,000 distinct CDR3 sequences; roughly a quarter are singletons. About this clonotype: Its antigen remains unidentified.

Whole-study results and caveats: Totalled public TCR beta family frequency picked out people who carried CMV plus the relevant HLA. Ex vivo, HLA-C-restricted CMV-specific TCR beta clonotypes prevailed over the rest of the response.

CDR1 is SGHVS and CDR2 is FNYEAQ in the germline V gene. This CDR3 is built from 14 residues. V shed 5 bases and J shed 0 bases, with 10 bases lying between them. This clonotype was sampled from a human donor in good health (CMV status not recorded). Some clones in this sample may be carry-over from other donors' samples. Sequences were obtained from PBMCs, sequenced either directly or after in vitro stimulation (not recorded which). The V and J genes are TRBV7-6 and TRBJ2-5; possibly TRBD2 for D (6 bases). The CDR3 here is CASSSRGYQETQYF. The CDR3 DNA is TGTGCCAGCAGCAGCCGGGGGTACCAAGAGACCCAGTACTTC.